This T cell receptor (beta chain) stems from a study of somatic reversion in DOCK8 deficiency (TCRdb year 2020). About the investigation overall: In the study, T cell receptor beta repertoires were compared across three groups: DOCK8-deficient patients, DOCK8-revertant patients and healthy volunteers. The DOCK8-deficient patients included in the study had already been reported in previous work. The study investigated how somatic reversion of pathogenic DOCK8 variants alters lymphocyte differentiation and function in DOCK8 deficiency.

Broader findings and caveats from the paper: The methods did not specify, sample by sample, whether the source material for each sample was whole blood or PBMCs.

The library relied on multiplex PCR. TRB libraries were made by one-step amplicon PCR using EuroClonality-NGS primers on about 100 ng genomic DNA. Sequencing of the TRB amplicons was done on Illumina MiSeq instruments using 2 x 250 bp version 2 chemistry. In the paper's pipeline: Primary TRB sequence analysis and V(D)J annotation were performed with IMGT/HighV-QUEST. Once nonfunctional clones had been removed and the data downsampled for comparisons between samples, VDJtools was used to evaluate repertoire diversity and composition. TCRdb reran the public reads through fastp at Q25 and MiXCR, keeping productive beta chains. For every CDR3 protein sequence, its rows merge into one entry that carries the most common genes and DNA. What appears here as the V and J calls and clone size reflects TCRdb's work, not the paper's. The sample includes some 4,100 distinct CDR3 sequences, with 20% to 25% observed a single time. The top ten constitute approximately 8.5% of the sample.

By its share of the sample, this clonotype is medium-sized (0.01 to 0.1%). Its antigen specificity is not known. No much larger clonotype is one base removed from it; base qualities were not supplied. Healthy control blood came from volunteer donors supplied by blood services in Australia and France. Genomic DNA for TCR repertoire analysis was isolated either from whole blood samples or from PBMCs. CDR3 length: 18 amino acids, cysteine to phenylalanine. Only the CDR3 part of the read is kept: 54 bases, read in frame from the first base. For this chain, trimming is 1 base at the V end and 6 bases at the J end, and the number of junction bases without a gene match is 12. CDR1 and CDR2 were assigned from the germline V gene (reference sequence) as LNHDA and SQIVND.

The sequence joins TRBV19 to TRBJ2-2, and TRBD2 aligns with 9 junction nucleotides. The sample was peripheral blood. This receptor was identified in a human donor in good health. The DNA sequence reads TGTGCCAGTAGTATAGTCCTAGCGGGACATGTCGGCGCCGGGGAGCTGTTTTTT. It translates to CASSIVLAGHVGAGELFF.